This TCR beta chain was identified in a study of shared clonotypes between healthy human individuals. Background on the study: Each donor contributed plates that comprised three CD4 naive, three CD4 memory, two CD8 naive and one CD8 memory. General study results and limits: The sampled material consisted only of blood, and tissue repertoires are likely to differ. Clonotype sharing among donors was thought likely to change with sequencing depth.

About this clone: Its antigen is as yet unknown.

The protocol was immunoSEQ multiplex PCR, while the TCRdb copy is restricted to in-frame clones and leaves out a portion. The sample has over a million clones, about 74% seen once. The receptor was isolated from a man between 18 and 35 years old in good health. Sequenced: memory CD4+ T cells sorted from blood. The subset is: CD45RA-negative fraction.

This chain's CDR3 is CASSLGGAYSPLHF. The CDR3 DNA follows: TGTGCCAGCAGCTTAGGGGGGGCTTATTCACCCCTCCACTTT. V and J are TRBV7-9 and TRBJ1-6; tentative D call: TRBD1 (6 bases). The CDR3 extends over 14 amino acids. Germline values: CDR1 SEHNR, CDR2 FQNEAQ (reference sequence). V lost 1 base, J lost 8 bases, and 9 bases lay in between.